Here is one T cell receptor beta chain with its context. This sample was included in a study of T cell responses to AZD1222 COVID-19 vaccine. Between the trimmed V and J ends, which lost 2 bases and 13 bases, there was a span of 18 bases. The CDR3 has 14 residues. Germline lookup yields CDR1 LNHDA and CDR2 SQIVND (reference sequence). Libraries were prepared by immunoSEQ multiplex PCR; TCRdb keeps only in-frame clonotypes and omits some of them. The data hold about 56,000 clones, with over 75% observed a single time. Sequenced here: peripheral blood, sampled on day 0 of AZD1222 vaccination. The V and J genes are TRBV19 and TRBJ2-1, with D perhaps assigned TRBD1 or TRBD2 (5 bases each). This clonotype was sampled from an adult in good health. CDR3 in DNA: TGTGCCAGTAGTATACAGTCGGGAACAGGCCGACAGTTCTTC. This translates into CASSIQSGTGRQFF.